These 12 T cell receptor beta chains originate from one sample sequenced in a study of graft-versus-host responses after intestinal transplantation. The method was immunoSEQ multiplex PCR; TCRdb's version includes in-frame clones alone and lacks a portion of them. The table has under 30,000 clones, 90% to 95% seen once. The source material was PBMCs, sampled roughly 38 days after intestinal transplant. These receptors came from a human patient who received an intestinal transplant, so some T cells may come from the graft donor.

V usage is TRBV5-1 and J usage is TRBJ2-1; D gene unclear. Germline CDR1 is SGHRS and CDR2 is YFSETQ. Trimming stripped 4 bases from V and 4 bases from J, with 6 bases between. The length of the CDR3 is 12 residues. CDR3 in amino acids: CASSLLYNEQFF. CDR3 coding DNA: TGCGCCAGCAGCCTACTATACAATGAGCAGTTCTTC.

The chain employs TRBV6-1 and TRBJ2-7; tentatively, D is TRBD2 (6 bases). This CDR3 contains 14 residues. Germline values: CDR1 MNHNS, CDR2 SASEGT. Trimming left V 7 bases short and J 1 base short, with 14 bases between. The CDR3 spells CASMEGLPSYEQYF. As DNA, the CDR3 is TGTGCCAGCATGGAGGGACTCCCGTCCTACGAGCAGTACTTC.

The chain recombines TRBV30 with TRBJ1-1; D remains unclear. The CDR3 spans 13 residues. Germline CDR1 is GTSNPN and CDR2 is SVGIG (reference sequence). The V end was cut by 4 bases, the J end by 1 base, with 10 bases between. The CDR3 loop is CAWKGDSNTEAFF. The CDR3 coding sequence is TGTGCCTGGAAGGGTGACTCGAACACTGAAGCTTTCTTT. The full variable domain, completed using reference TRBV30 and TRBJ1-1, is SQTIHQWPATLVQPVGSPLSLECTVEGTSNPNLYWYRQAAGRGLQLLFYSVGIGQISSEVPQNLSASRPQDRQFILSSKKLLLSDSGFYLCAWKGDSNTEAFFGQGTRLTVV.

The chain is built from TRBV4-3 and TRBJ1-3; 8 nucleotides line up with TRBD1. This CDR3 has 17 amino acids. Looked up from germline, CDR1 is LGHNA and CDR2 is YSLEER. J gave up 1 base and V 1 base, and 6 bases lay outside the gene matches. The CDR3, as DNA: TGCGCCAGCAGCCAAGCCTGGGACAGGAAGTCTGGAAACACCATATATTTT. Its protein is CASSQAWDRKSGNTIYF.

The CDR3 DNA reads as TGTGCCAGTAGTATTCTCGCAGGGTGGGGGAATGAGCAGTTCTTC. Its translation: CASSILAGWGNEQFF. The chain is built from TRBV19 and TRBJ2-1; D may correspond to TRBD1 or TRBD2 (5 bases each). The V and J ends lost 3 bases and 7 bases respectively, with 16 bases between them. From germline, CDR1 is LNHDA and CDR2 SQIVND (reference sequence). CDR3 length: 15 amino acids. The full variable domain, completed using reference TRBV19 and TRBJ2-1, is DGGITQSPKYLFRKEGQNVTLSCEQNLNHDAMYWYRQDPGQGLRLIYYSQIVNDFQKGDIAEGYSVSREKKESFPLTVTSAQKNPTAFYLCASSILAGWGNEQFFGPGTRLTVL.

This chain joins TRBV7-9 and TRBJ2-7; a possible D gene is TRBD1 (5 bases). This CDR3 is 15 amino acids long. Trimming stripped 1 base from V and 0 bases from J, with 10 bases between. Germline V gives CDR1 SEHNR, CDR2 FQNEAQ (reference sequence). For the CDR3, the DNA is TGTGCCAGCAGCTTAGAGTGGGGCTCCTCCTACGAGCAGTACTTC. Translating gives CASSLEWGSSYEQYF.

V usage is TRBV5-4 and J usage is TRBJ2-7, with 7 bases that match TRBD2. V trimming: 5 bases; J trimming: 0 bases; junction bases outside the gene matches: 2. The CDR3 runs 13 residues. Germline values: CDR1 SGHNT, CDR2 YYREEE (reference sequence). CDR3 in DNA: TGTGCCAGCAGGCGGGAGAGCTCCTACGAGCAGTACTTC. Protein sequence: CASRRESSYEQYF.

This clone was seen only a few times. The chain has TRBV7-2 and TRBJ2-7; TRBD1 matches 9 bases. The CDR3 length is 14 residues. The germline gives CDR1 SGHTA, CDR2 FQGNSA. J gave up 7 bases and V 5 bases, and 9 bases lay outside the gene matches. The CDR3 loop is CASSPGQGKREQYF. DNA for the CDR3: TGTGCCAGCAGCCCGGGACAGGGAAAGCGGGAGCAGTACTTC.

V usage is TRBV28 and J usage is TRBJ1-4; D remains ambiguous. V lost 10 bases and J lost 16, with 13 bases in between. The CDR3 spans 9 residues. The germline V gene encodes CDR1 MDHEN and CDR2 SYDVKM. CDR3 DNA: TGTGCCACCGGTTTTCCCCCGTTTTTT. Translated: CATGFPPFF.

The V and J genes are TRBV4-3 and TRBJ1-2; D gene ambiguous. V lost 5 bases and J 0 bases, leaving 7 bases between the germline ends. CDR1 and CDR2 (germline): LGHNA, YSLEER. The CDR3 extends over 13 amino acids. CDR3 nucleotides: TGCGCCAGCAGCTTTGGAGCTAACTATGGCTACACCTTC. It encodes CASSFGANYGYTF.

The CDR3 is CAWGGEVVIDTQYF. CDR3 coding DNA: TGTGCCTGGGGGGGGGAGGTGGTAATAGATACGCAGTATTTT. The chain uses TRBV30 and TRBJ2-3; 7 nucleotides align to TRBD2. V gave up 5 bases and J gave up 5 bases; unmatched junction bases: 10. The CDR3 has 14 amino acids. CDR1 GTSNPN and CDR2 SVGIG come from the germline V gene (reference sequence).

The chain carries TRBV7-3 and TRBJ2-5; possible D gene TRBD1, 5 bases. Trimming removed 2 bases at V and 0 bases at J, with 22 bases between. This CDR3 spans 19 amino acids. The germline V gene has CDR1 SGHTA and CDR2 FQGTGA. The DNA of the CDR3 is TGTGCCAGCAGCTTACAGGGAAAAAGGAAGAGGTTGTACCAAGAGACCCAGTACTTC. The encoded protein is CASSLQGKRKRLYQETQYF.